This passage covers 10 T cell receptor beta chains from one sample sequenced in a study of read filtering for tumor transcriptome and immune sequencing. Molecular barcoded adaptors covering alpha/delta and beta/gamma chains were used on approximately 400 ng RNA. TCRdb analysed the reads with MiXCR anew, one entry per CDR3 protein. The sample yields tens of thousands of distinct CDR3 sequences, approximately 15% seen once. Sequenced sample: a population of CD138-negative cells sorted from bone marrow. The origin of the receptors is a donor at least 40 years old with multiple myeloma.

This clonotype was found many times. The chain carries TRBV11-2 and TRBJ2-1; no definite D call. CDR1 and CDR2 (germline): SGHAT, FQNNGV. With 5 bases removed from V and 8 bases from J, the gap between germline ends came to 10 bases. The CDR3 loop spans 12 amino acids. This chain's CDR3 is CASSAKADEQFF. The DNA for the CDR3 is TGTGCCAGCAGCGCCAAAGCAGATGAGCAGTTCTTC.

Comments on this clonotype: Relative to the germline gene, one junction end is altered; a read error may explain this. The V and J genes are TRBV27 and TRBJ1-1; 7 bases align to TRBD1. The germline CDR1 and CDR2 sequences are MNHEY and SMNVEV (reference sequence). The CDR3 runs 11 residues. The CDR3 coding sequence is TGCGCCAGCAGTCGGGACAGTGAAGCTTTCTTT. This encodes CASSRDSEAFF.

This clonotype has a handful of counts. A read error may explain this, as a much larger clone is one base away. The J gene is TRBJ2-1, the V gene TRBV7-9; 8 bases are shared with TRBD2. The V segment lost 5 bases and the J segment 5 bases; nucleotides outside the gene matches: 5. The CDR3 extends over 14 amino acids. Germline CDR1 reads SEHNR; CDR2 reads FQNEAQ (reference sequence). The CDR3: CASSGGGPNNEQFF. CDR3 bases: TGTGCCAGCAGCGGCGGGGGGCCCAACAATGAGCAGTTCTTC.

This clonotype was observed many times. The V call is TRBV5-1, the J call TRBJ2-1, with TRBD2 matching over 13 bases. The CDR3 has 20 amino acids. The germline V gene has CDR1 SGHRS and CDR2 YFSETQ. V was pared by 1 base and J by 0 bases, with 10 bases of the junction left unmatched. The CDR3 here is CASSLRGGTSGTSSYNEQFF. Here the CDR3 DNA reads TGCGCCAGCAGCTTGAGGGGAGGGACTAGCGGGACAAGCTCCTACAATGAGCAGTTCTTC.

Notes on this clonotype: It is likely a read error: a sequence one base away is far more abundant. This chain links TRBV7-3 with TRBJ2-1; D remains ambiguous. The CDR3 length is 15 residues. Per germline, CDR1 SGHTA and CDR2 FQGTGA. Trimming pared 5 bases from V and 2 bases from J, leaving 13 bases between. This CDR3 reads CASSTWLAAYNEQFF. CDR3 bases: TGTGCCAGCAGCACCTGGTTGGCAGCCTACAATGAGCAGTTCTTC.

This clonotype was detected many times. The chain links TRBV18 to TRBJ1-1; TRBD1 matches at 8 bases. Germline V gene lookup returns CDR1 KGHSH and CDR2 LQKENI. V lost 0 bases, J lost 5 bases, and 11 bases stayed unmatched. CDR3 size: 17 residues. The CDR3, as DNA: TGTGCCAGCTCACCACCGGCGGCAGGGGGCGCGTATACTGAAGCTTTCTTT. This gives the protein CASSPPAAGGAYTEAFF. The full variable domain, in which reference TRBV18 and TRBJ1-1 provide the parts outside the CDR3, is NAGVMQNPRHLVRRRGQEARLRCSPMKGHSHVYWYRQLPEEGLKFMVYLQKENIIDESGMPKERFSAEFPKEGPSILRIQQVVRGDSAAYFCASSPPAAGGAYTEAFFGQGTRLTVV.

This clonotype was counted ten times or more. The rearrangement uses TRBV5-1 and TRBJ2-1; D perhaps matches TRBD1 (6 bases). The germline V gene encodes CDR1 SGHRS and CDR2 YFSETQ. Trimming took off 0 bases at V and 5 bases at J, with 6 bases between the two ends. The CDR3 runs to 13 residues. CDR3 nucleotides: TGCGCCAGCAGCTTGGGACAGGACAATGAGCAGTTCTTC. It encodes CASSLGQDNEQFF.

This clonotype was counted a few times. The chain carries TRBV20-1 and TRBJ2-3; no clear D gene. V was cut by 0 bases and J by 5 bases, with 15 bases left in between. The CDR3 length is 15 residues. The germline V gene encodes CDR1 DFQATT and CDR2 SNEGSKA (reference sequence). The CDR3 loop is CSARDSAGWIDTQYF. CDR3 bases: TGCAGTGCTAGAGATTCGGCAGGATGGATAGATACGCAGTATTTT.

This clonotype has ten or more counts. CDR3 in DNA: TGTGCCAGCAGTTCACAAACTAACAATGAGCAGTTCTTC. Translating gives CASSSQTNNEQFF. The chain is built from TRBV11-3 and TRBJ2-1; the D is unclear. The CDR3 has 13 amino acids. V was cut by 6 bases and J by 5 bases, with 11 bases left in between. Per germline, CDR1 SGHNT and CDR2 YENEEA.

Details on this clonotype: Just one base apart from a much larger clone, this may be a read error. V is TRBV29-1 and J is TRBJ2-1, with 7 nucleotides matching TRBD2. CDR3 length: 14 amino acids. From germline, CDR1 is SQVTM and CDR2 ANQGSEA. The CDR3 DNA reads TGCGGCGTTGAACGCGGGAGAATTGGCAATGAGCAGTTCTTC. Translating it yields CGVERGRIGNEQFF.